Below are 16 T cell receptor beta chains sequenced from a single sample in a study of T cell responses to AZD1222 COVID-19 vaccine. Clones were read by immunoSEQ multiplex PCR, and TCRdb kept only the in-frame ones, dropping some. The data show fewer than 90,000 clones, more than 70% seen once. This sample comprised peripheral blood, obtained 28 days after the second AZD1222 dose. The receptor set was obtained from an adult who received the AZD1222 COVID-19 vaccine.

This CDR3 is CASGGLESYEQYF. The DNA of the CDR3 is TGTGCCAGCGGTGGACTAGAGTCCTACGAGCAGTACTTC. The chain joins TRBV28 to TRBJ2-7; the match to TRBD2 covers 7 bases. Germline loops: CDR1 MDHEN, CDR2 SYDVKM. CDR3 length: 13 residues. V was clipped by 8 bases and J by 1 base; unmatched bases: 5.

The chain recombines TRBV18 with TRBJ2-7, with D possibly being TRBD1 (5 bases). The CDR3 consists of 14 residues. Per the germline V gene, CDR1 is KGHSH and CDR2 is LQKENI. Trimming cost V 3 bases and J 9 bases, with 18 bases left between them. The CDR3 reads CASSPDTGAPGQYF. The CDR3 DNA follows: TGTGCCAGCTCACCGGACACTGGGGCTCCAGGGCAGTACTTC.

V is TRBV2 and J is TRBJ1-4, with D hard to call. V was clipped by 8 bases and J by 6 bases, with 25 bases between them. Germline V gene sequence: CDR1 SNHLY, CDR2 FYNNEI. The CDR3 consists of 17 residues. This CDR3 is CASERHLPQRVHEKLFF. In nucleotides, the CDR3 is TGTGCCAGCGAAAGACATCTCCCACAAAGGGTTCATGAAAAACTGTTTTTT.

V is TRBV5-6 and J is TRBJ2-7, with 8 bases aligning to TRBD2. Per the germline V gene, CDR1 is SGHDT and CDR2 is YYEEEE. V lost 0 bases and J lost 2; bases outside the gene matches: 4. The CDR3 covers 15 residues. The CDR3 is CASSLEVSGAYEQYF. The CDR3 DNA reads as TGTGCCAGCAGCTTGGAGGTTAGCGGGGCCTACGAGCAGTACTTC.

This sequence joins TRBV27 and TRBJ1-6; no definite D call. Germline assignment: CDR1 MNHEY and CDR2 SMNVEV (reference sequence). This CDR3 has 18 amino acids. Between the trimmed V and J ends, which lost 2 bases and 0 bases, there was a span of 14 bases. The CDR3 bases are TGTGCCAGCAGTTTAAGCACTCCCAGAGGCTCCTATAATTCACCCCTCCACTTT. It specifies CASSLSTPRGSYNSPLHF.

The chain joins TRBV29-1 to TRBJ2-5; 7 positions agree with TRBD1. V shed 6 bases, J shed 5 bases, and the junction held 6 bases outside the gene matches. The CDR3 is 12 amino acids. CDR1 is SQVTM, CDR2 ANQGSEA, per germline. The CDR3 sequence is CSVQGSVETQYF. The CDR3 nucleotides are TGCAGCGTACAGGGGTCTGTCGAGACCCAGTACTTC.

The chain couples TRBV7-2 to TRBJ2-3; D perhaps matches TRBD2 (5 bases). The CDR3 length is 15 residues. Looked up from germline, CDR1 is SGHTA and CDR2 is FQGNSA. V was trimmed by 3 bases and J by 1 base, leaving 11 bases between them. CDR3 sequence: CASSFQPGGTDTQYF. Here the CDR3 DNA reads TGTGCCAGCAGCTTCCAGCCCGGGGGCACAGATACGCAGTATTTT.

The rearrangement links TRBV5-4 to TRBJ2-1; 12 bases map to TRBD2. After removal of 3 bases from V and 7 bases from J, the junction contained 8 bases not matched to a gene. The CDR3 has 16 residues. The germline CDR1 and CDR2 sequences are SGHNT and YYREEE (reference sequence). CDR3: CASSSKTSGGLNEQFF. Here the CDR3 DNA reads TGTGCCAGCAGCTCAAAGACTAGCGGGGGTTTAAATGAGCAGTTCTTC.

The CDR3 nucleotides read TGTGCCACCTCGGCGGGAAGCACAGATACGCAGTATTTT. This gives the protein CATSAGSTDTQYF. This chain uses TRBV21-1 with TRBJ2-3; TRBD2 is taken as the D call from the table, unchecked against the DNA. TRBV21-1 is recorded as a pseudogene. CDR3 size: 13 residues.

The V gene is TRBV15, the J gene TRBJ2-3; D may be TRBD1 (5 bases). This CDR3 region has 14 residues. From germline, CDR1 is LNHNV and CDR2 YYDKDF (reference sequence). Trimming removed 5 bases from V and 1 base from J, with 10 bases in between. CDR3 nucleotides: TGTGCCACCAGCGGCCAGGGCGGCACAGATACGCAGTATTTT. Protein product: CATSGQGGTDTQYF.

The V call is TRBV29-1, the J call TRBJ2-5, with no clear D. The length of the CDR3 is 13 residues. Germline loops: CDR1 SQVTM, CDR2 ANQGSEA. V lost 5 bases and J 5 bases, leaving 15 bases between the germline ends. The CDR3 bases are TGCAGCGTTTGCAAGATGGGGTCGGAGACCCAGTACTTC. This sequence encodes CSVCKMGSETQYF. Full variable domain (outside the CDR3, taken from reference TRBV29-1 and TRBJ2-5): SAVISQKPSRDICQRGTSLTIQCQVDSQVTMMFWYRQQPGQSLTLIATANQGSEATYESGFVIDKFPISRPNLTFSTLTVSNMSPEDSSIYLCSVCKMGSETQYFGPGTRLLVL.

This clone was observed a single time. This rearrangement joins TRBV6-5 to TRBJ1-1; unclear D gene. V was clipped by 6 bases and J by 0 bases, with 8 bases between them. The CDR3 contains 13 residues. Germline CDR1 reads MNHEY; CDR2 reads SVGAGI. The DNA of the CDR3 is TGTGCCAGCAGGGCTGGGATGAACACTGAAGCTTTCTTT. This translates into CASRAGMNTEAFF.

The chain combines TRBV12-5 with TRBJ2-7, with 10 bases fitting TRBD1. The CDR3 loop spans 15 amino acids. Germline CDR1 and CDR2: LGHNT and FRNRAP. V gave up 8 bases and J gave up 2 bases; unmatched junction bases: 9. CDR3 bases: TGTGCTAGTTCGCCTGAGACAGGGGGCACCTACGAGCAGTACTTC. Encoded protein: CASSPETGGTYEQYF. Full variable domain (remainder filled in from reference TRBV12-5 and TRBJ2-7): DARVTQTPRHKVTEMGQEVTMRCQPILGHNTVFWYRQTMMQGLELLAYFRNRAPLDDSGMPKDRFSAEMPDATLATLKIQPSEPRDSAVYFCASSPETGGTYEQYFGPGTRLTVT.

J is TRBJ1-2 and V is TRBV30; D gene ambiguous. Germline V gene sequence: CDR1 GTSNPN, CDR2 SVGIG (reference sequence). The CDR3 totals 11 residues. Trimming removed 0 bases from V and 8 bases from J, with 7 bases in between. CDR3 DNA sequence: TGTGCCTGGAGTGTTGAAGGCGGCTACACCTTC. Translated, it gives CAWSVEGGYTF.

This clone is a singleton in its sample. The rearrangement joins TRBV5-1 to TRBJ1-5; the match to TRBD1 covers 9 bases. The germline CDR1 and CDR2 sequences are SGHRS and YFSETQ. The J segment lost 4 bases and the V segment lost 4 bases, leaving 6 bases of the junction unmatched. The CDR3 length is 15 residues. For the CDR3, the DNA is TGCGCCAGCAGCCCCTTAGGGACAGGGAATCAGCCCCAGCATTTT. Its protein product is CASSPLGTGNQPQHF.

The chain carries TRBV30 and TRBJ2-5; tentatively, D is TRBD1 or TRBD2 (5 bases each). CDR3 length: 14 residues. V lost 5 bases and J lost 0, with 13 bases in between. Germline lookup yields CDR1 GTSNPN and CDR2 SVGIG (reference sequence). The CDR3 region has the DNA TGTGCCTGGGCCCGGGGCCCCTACCAAGAGACCCAGTACTTC. This codes for CAWARGPYQETQYF.